This TCR beta chain comes out of a study of identical twins. Overall study findings and caveats: In drawing conclusions, the study used cross-sectional statistical analysis and did not follow the same donors. While abundant cord blood beta clonotypes carried fewer insertions, memory repertoires showed no such pattern.

About this clonotype: Its matching antigen is unknown.

TCRdb redid the calling of the 5' RACE reads with MiXCR, one entry per CDR3 protein. The profile shows just over 450,000 distinct CDR3 sequences, 13% to 15% of them singletons. Germline V gene lookup returns CDR1 WNHNN and CDR2 SYGVQD (reference sequence). V was clipped by 4 bases and J by 4 bases, with 3 bases between them. CDR3 length: 11 residues. Healthy Caucasians supplied all donations. These data also featured in a second study, about yellow fever vaccine responses in identical twins.

This chain links TRBV10-1 with TRBJ2-3; unclear D gene. The origin of this receptor is a woman under 30 in good health. Source material: CD4+ T cells sorted from blood. The CDR3 sequence is CASSGPDTQYF. The CDR3 DNA sequence: TGCGCCAGCAGTGGGCCAGATACGCAGTATTTT.